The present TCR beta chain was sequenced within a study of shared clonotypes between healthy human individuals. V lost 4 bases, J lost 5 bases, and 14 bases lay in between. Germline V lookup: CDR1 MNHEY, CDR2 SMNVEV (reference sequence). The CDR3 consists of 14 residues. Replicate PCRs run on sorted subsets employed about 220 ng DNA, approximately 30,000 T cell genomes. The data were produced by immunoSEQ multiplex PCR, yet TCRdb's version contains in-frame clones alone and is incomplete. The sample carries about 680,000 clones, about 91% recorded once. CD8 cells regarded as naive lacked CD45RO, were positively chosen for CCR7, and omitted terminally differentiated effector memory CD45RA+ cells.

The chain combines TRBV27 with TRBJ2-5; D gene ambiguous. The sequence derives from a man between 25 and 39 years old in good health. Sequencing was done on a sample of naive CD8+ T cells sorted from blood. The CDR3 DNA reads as TGTGCCAGCAGTTCCTTGACTGGGGTGGAGACCCAGTACTTC. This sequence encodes CASSSLTGVETQYF.